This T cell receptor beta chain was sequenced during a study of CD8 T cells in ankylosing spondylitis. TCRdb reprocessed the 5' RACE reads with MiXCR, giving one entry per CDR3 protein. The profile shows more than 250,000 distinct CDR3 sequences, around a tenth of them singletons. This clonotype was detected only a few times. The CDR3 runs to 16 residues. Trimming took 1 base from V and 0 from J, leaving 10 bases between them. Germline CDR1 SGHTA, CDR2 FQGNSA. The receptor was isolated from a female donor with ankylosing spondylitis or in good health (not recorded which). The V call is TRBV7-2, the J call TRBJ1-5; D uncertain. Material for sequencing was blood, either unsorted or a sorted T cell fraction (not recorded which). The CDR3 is CASSLVIRNSNQPQHF. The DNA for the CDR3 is TGTGCCAGCAGCTTAGTGATCCGGAATAGCAATCAGCCCCAGCATTTT.